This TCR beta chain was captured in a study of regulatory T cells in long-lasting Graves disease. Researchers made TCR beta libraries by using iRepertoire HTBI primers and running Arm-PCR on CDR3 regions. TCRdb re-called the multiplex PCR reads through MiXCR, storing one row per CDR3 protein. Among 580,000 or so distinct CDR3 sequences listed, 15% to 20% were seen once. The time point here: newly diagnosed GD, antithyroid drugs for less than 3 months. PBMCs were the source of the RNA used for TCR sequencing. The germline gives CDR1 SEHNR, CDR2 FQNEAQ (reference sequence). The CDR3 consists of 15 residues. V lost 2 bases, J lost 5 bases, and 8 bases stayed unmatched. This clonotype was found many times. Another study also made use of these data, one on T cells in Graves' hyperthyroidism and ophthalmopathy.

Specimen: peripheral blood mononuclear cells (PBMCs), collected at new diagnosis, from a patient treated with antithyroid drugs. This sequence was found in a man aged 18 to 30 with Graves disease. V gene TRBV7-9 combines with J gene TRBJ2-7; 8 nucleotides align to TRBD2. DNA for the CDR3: TGTGCCAGCAGCTTACCAAGCGGGAGATTCCACGAGCAGTACTTC. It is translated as CASSLPSGRFHEQYF. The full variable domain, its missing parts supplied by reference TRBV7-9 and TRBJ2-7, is DTGVSQNPRHKITKRGQNVTFRCDPISEHNRLYWYRQTLGQGPEFLTYFQNEAQLEKSRLLSDRFSAERPKGSFSTLEIQRTEQGDSAMYLCASSLPSGRFHEQYFGPGTRLTVT.